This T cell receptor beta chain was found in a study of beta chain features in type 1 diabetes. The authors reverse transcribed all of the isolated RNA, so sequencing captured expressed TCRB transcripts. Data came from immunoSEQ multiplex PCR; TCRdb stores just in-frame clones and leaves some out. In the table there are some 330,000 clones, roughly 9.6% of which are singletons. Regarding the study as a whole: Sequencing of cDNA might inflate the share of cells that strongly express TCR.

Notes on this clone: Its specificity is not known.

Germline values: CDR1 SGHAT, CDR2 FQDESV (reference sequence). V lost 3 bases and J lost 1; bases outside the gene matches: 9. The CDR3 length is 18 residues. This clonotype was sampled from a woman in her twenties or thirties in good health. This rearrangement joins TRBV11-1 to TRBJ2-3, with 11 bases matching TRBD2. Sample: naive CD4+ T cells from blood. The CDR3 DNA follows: TGTGCCAGCAGCTTCGGGACTAGCGGATCGTTTGGCACAGATACGCAGTATTTT. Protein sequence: CASSFGTSGSFGTDTQYF.